This T cell receptor beta chain was captured in a study of OX40 agonist ivuxolimab in advanced cancers. General observations from the study: By week 6 at 0.1 to 3.0 mg/kg, blood CD4+ and CD8+ T cells had expanded clonally. Nonresponders, in some cases, also had low normalized T-cell clonal expansion.

Using immunoSEQ multiplex PCR, the repertoire was profiled, and TCRdb retains in-frame clones only, with some absent. The table has around 77,000 clones, around 87% seen once. V dropped 4 bases and J dropped 6 bases, with 12 bases sitting between them. The CDR3 sequence is 13 residues long. The germline CDR1 and CDR2 sequences are SGHNT and YYREEE (reference sequence). Turning to this clone: Antigen specificity is unknown.

The starting material was CD4+ or CD8+ T cells sorted from blood, obtained in a trial of the OX40 agonist ivuxolimab. V and J are TRBV5-4 and TRBJ2-3; D is perhaps TRBD2 (6 bases). The receptor's source is an adult with an advanced solid tumor such as melanoma, head and neck, liver or kidney cancer. The CDR3 protein is CASSREYGDTQYF. As DNA, the CDR3 is TGTGCCAGCAGCCGGGAGTACGGGGATACGCAGTATTTT.